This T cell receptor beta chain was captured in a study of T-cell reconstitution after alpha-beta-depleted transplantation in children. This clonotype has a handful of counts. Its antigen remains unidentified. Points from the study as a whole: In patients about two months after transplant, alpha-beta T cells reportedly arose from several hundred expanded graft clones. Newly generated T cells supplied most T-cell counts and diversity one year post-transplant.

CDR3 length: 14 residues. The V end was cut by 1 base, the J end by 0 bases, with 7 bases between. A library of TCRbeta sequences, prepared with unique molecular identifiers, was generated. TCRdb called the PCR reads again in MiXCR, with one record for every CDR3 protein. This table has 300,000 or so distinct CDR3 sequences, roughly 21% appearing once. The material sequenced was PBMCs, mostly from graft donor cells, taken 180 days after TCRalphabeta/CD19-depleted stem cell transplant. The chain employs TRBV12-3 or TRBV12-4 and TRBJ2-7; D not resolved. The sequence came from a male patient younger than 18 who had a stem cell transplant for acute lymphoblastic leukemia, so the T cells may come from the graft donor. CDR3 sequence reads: CASSLGSPSYEQYF. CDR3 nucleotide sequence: TGTGCCAGCAGTTTAGGGTCGCCCTCCTACGAGCAGTACTTC.